The present entry profiles one T cell receptor (beta chain) with its context. The antigen remains unidentified. This CDR3 is built from 12 residues. From germline, CDR1 is SGHNT and CDR2 YENEEA. V was clipped by 2 bases and J by 4 bases, with 4 bases between them. The data were obtained in a study of T cell repertoires in cytomegalovirus infection. Study overall: Matching HLA type and CMV infection were both indicated by public TCR beta signatures. Study results and caveats: There were HLA-C-restricted CMV-specific TCR beta clonotypes dominating the ex vivo response. Individuals carrying CMV plus the relevant HLA were identified by cumulative frequency of public TCR beta families.

One entry per CDR3 protein, called by TCRdb with MiXCR from the reads. The table records 110,000 or so distinct CDR3 sequences, about 30% of them present only once. Sequences were derived from CD8+ T cells from cultured PBMCs, sampled from culture after CMV antigen stimulation. The receptor's source is a human donor in good health (CMV status not recorded). Some clones in this sample may be carry-over from other donors' samples. The gene calls are TRBV11-3 and TRBJ2-3; D is ambiguous. The CDR3 coding sequence is TGTGCCAGCAGCTTATCGGCAGATACGCAGTATTTT. Translating gives CASSLSADTQYF.